These 8 T cell receptor beta chains share one sample of origin, sequenced in a study of radiotherapy plus CTLA-4 blockade in lung cancer. Assay: immunoSEQ multiplex PCR; the TCRdb copy retains only in-frame clones and omits some. The profile covers about 39,000 clones, with 79% appearing a single time and 23% taken by the ten largest. Sequenced material: peripheral blood, taken from a patient treated with radiotherapy plus ipilimumab. These receptors were taken from a human donor with non-small cell lung cancer that progressed on radiotherapy plus ipilimumab.

The chain combines TRBV7-2 with TRBJ2-7; weak D call: TRBD1 (5 bases). The CDR3 has 12 residues. Germline lookup yields CDR1 SGHTA and CDR2 FQGNSA. CDR3 in amino acids: CATRQNLYEQYF. CDR3 sequence (DNA): TGTGCAACCAGACAGAACCTCTACGAGCAGTACTTC.

The V gene is TRBV7-2, the J gene TRBJ1-1; possibly TRBD1 for D (5 bases). In germline, CDR1 is SGHTA, CDR2 FQGNSA. The germline V and J ends were trimmed by 2 bases and 1 base, with 11 bases remaining between them. The CDR3 loop spans 15 amino acids. The CDR3 protein is CASSLFPGGNTEAFF. The DNA for the CDR3 is TGTGCCAGCAGCTTATTCCCGGGGGGGAACACTGAAGCTTTCTTT.

V gene TRBV7-8 combines with J gene TRBJ2-3, with D possibly matching TRBD1 (5 bases). V shed 5 bases and J shed 2 bases, with 11 bases lying between them. CDR1 and CDR2 (germline): SGHVS, FQNEAQ. This CDR3 region has 14 residues. CDR3 DNA: TGTGCCAGCAGCCTCGAAGGGGCCACAGATACGCAGTATTTT. It codes for CASSLEGATDTQYF.

The V call is TRBV9, the J call TRBJ1-1; TRBD1 matches at 9 bases. Trimming took 4 bases from V and 3 from J; bases not matched to a gene: 10. The CDR3 length is 16 residues. Germline V gene lookup returns CDR1 SGDLS and CDR2 YYNGEE. This CDR3 reads CASSLTGGAEYTEAFF. The CDR3 region has the DNA TGTGCCAGCAGCCTTACAGGGGGCGCGGAGTACACTGAAGCTTTCTTT.

The gene calls are TRBV2 and TRBJ1-4, with 7 bases identical to TRBD1. CDR3 size: 16 residues. Looked up from germline, CDR1 is SNHLY and CDR2 is FYNNEI. The V and J ends lost 2 bases and 5 bases, in that order; junction bases with no gene match: 8. This CDR3 is CASSESWAGQNEKLFF. Written as DNA, the CDR3 is TGTGCCAGCAGTGAATCTTGGGCGGGACAGAATGAAAAACTGTTTTTT.

The J gene is TRBJ1-2, the V gene TRBV29-1; D unclear. Deletions cut 5 bases from V and 3 bases from J, with 7 bases between. The germline V gene has CDR1 SQVTM and CDR2 ANQGSEA. CDR3 length equals 11 residues. The CDR3 bases are TGCAGCGTTAGGCAGGACTATGGCTACACCTTC. Its translation is CSVRQDYGYTF.

The chain has TRBV2 and TRBJ2-3; 7 bases align to TRBD2. The trim removed 5 bases at V and 1 base at J, leaving 6 bases unmatched. This CDR3 spans 15 amino acids. Germline CDR1 is SNHLY and CDR2 is FYNNEI. The CDR3 bases are TGTGCCAGCAGTTCCCTGGGGGGGGGCACAGATACGCAGTATTTT. It encodes CASSSLGGGTDTQYF.

This clone was picked up one time. The CDR3 reads CASSSNYQGTFSNQPQHF. The CDR3 coding sequence is TGTGCCAGCAGTTCAAACTACCAGGGGACCTTTAGCAATCAGCCCCAGCATTTT. V and J are TRBV27 and TRBJ1-5, with D tentatively TRBD1 (6 bases). Germline V gene sequence: CDR1 MNHEY, CDR2 SMNVEV (reference sequence). The CDR3 has 18 amino acids. Between the trimmed V and J ends, which lost 4 bases and 0 bases, there was a span of 19 bases.